The text below deals with one T cell receptor (beta chain). Its antigen remains unknown. This sample was taken from a study of vaccination and CD4 T cells after COVID-19. With the Oncomine TCR Beta short-read assay, DNA from cultured CD4+ T cells was sequenced. TCRdb re-analysed the PCR reads in MiXCR, keeping a single row per CDR3 protein. Among some 5,900 distinct CDR3 sequences, around a third were seen once, and the ten largest hold 28%. Germline-derived CDR1 and CDR2 are SGHTA and FQGTGA. With V trimmed by 5 bases and J by 3 bases, 10 bases remained unmatched. The CDR3 has 16 amino acids. Treatment specified: 10-day PBMC culture with coronavirus spike peptide pools or control peptides (ViraFEST assay). Pre-COVID-19 pandemic sampling (2011-2018) yielded the unexposed donor's CD4+ T cells.

The rearrangement joins TRBV7-3 to TRBJ2-1, with 7 bases identical to TRBD2. The source material was CD4+ T cells from blood, cultured in vitro. The TCR was taken from a human donor in good health. The CDR3 loop is CASSDPGASGYNEQFF. The CDR3 DNA reads as TGTGCCAGCAGCGACCCCGGAGCTAGCGGCTACAATGAGCAGTTCTTC.